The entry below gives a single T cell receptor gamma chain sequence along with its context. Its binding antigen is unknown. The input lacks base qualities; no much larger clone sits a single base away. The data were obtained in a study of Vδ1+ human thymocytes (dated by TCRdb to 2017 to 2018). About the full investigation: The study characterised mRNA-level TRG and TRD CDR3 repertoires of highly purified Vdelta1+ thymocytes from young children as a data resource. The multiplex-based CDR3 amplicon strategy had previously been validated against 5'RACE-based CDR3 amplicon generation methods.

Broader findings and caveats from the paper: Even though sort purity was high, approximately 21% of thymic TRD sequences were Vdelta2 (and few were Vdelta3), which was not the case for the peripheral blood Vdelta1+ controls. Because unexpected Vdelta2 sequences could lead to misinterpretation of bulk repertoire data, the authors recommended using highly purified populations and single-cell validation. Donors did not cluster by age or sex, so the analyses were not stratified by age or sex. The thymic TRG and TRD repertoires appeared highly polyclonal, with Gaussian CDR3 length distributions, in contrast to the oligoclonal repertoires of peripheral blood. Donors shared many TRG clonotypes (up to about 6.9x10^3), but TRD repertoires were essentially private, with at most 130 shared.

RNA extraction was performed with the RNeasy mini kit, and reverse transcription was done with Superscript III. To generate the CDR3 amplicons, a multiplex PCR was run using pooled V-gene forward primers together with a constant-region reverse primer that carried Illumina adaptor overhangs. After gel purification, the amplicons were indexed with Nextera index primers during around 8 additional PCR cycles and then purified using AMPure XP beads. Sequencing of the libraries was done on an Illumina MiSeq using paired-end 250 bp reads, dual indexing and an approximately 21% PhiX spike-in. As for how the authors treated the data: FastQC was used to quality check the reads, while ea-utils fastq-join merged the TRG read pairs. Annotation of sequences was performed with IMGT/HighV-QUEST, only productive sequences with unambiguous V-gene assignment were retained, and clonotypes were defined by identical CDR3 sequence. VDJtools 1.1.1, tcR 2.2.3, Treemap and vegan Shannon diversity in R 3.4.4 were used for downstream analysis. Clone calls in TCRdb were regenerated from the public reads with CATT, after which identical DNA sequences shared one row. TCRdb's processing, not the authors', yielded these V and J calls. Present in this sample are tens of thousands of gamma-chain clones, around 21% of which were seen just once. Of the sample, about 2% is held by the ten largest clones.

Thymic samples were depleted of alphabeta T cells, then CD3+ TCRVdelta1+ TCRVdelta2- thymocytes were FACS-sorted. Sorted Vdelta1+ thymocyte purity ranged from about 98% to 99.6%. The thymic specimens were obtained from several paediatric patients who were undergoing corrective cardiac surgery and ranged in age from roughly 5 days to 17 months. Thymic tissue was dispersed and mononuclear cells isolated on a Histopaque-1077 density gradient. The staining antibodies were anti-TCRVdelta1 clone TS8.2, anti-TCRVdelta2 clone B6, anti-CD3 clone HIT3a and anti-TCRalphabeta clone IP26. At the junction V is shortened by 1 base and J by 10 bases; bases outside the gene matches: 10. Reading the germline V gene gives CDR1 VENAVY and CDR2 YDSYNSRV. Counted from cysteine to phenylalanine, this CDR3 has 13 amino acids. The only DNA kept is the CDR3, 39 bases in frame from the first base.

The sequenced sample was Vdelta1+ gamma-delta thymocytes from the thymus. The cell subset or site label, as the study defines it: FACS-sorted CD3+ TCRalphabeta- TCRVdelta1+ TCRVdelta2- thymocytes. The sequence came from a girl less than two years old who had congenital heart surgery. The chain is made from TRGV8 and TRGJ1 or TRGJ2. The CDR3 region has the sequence CATWDSRPLKKLF. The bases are TGTGCCACCTGGGATAGTCGTCCATTGAAGAAACTCTTT.